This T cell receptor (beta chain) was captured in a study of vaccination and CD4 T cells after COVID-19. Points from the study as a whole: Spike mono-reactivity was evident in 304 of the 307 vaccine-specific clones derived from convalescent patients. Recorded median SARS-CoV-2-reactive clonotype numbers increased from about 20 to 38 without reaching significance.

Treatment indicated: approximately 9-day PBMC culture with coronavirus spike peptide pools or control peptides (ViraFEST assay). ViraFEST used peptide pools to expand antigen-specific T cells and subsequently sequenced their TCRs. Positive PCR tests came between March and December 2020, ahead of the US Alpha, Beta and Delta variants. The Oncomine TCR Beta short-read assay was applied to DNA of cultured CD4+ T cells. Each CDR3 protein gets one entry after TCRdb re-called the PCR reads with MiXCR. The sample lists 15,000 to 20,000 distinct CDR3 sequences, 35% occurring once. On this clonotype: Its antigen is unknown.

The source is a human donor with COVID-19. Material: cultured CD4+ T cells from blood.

The CDR3 here is CASSQDYTEQPQHF. For the CDR3, the DNA is TGCGCCAGCAGCCAAGATTATACAGAACAGCCCCAGCATTTT. The rearrangement uses TRBV4-3 and TRBJ1-5; D gene unclear. Germline values: CDR1 LGHNA, CDR2 YSLEER. CDR3 length equals 14 residues. Trimming cost V 0 bases and J 7 bases, with 10 bases left between them.